These T cell receptor beta chains were read from a single sample in a study of early T cells in non-severe SARS-CoV-2 infection. TCRdb used MiXCR to reprocess the 5' RACE reads, holding one entry per CDR3 protein. In the table there are around 55,000 distinct CDR3 sequences, more than 13% of which are singletons. Sample: whole blood, taken at baseline. The receptor source for this set is an adult who was a healthcare worker with PCR-confirmed SARS-CoV-2 infection or an uninfected control (not recorded which). The CDR3 runs from the conserved cysteine through the conserved F or W. Clone size, where shown, is once, few, many, or a class for clones that have expanded.

j_call | v_call | clone_size | cdr3_aa
TRBJ2-3 | TRBV4-1 | . | CASSPGVNTQYF
TRBJ2-1 | TRBV3-1 | . | CASSINYNEQFF
TRBJ2-1 | TRBV4-1 | few | CASSRTGTGQNEQFF
TRBJ2-5 | TRBV11-2 | . | CASSNPTGSETQYF
TRBJ2-2 | TRBV2 | . | CASSLYRGDTGELFF
TRBJ1-4 | TRBV20-1 | . | CSASGTHEKLFF
TRBJ1-5 | TRBV2 | few | CASTKGGNQPQHF
TRBJ2-1 | TRBV2 | many | CASSEWSGLLIPF
TRBJ1-2 | TRBV28 | . | CASSVPYGYTF
TRBJ2-7 | TRBV7-6 | medium-sized | CASSFKRGDEQYF
TRBJ1-1 | TRBV3-1 | . | CASSQGSGRVGTEAFF
TRBJ2-2 | TRBV5-6 | . | CASSSYLGELFF
TRBJ1-6 | TRBV5-4 | many | CASSLASNNSPLHF
TRBJ2-5 | TRBV5-6 | few | CASSSQNQETQYF
TRBJ1-2 | TRBV19 | . | CASSVGATYGYTF
TRBJ2-1 | TRBV7-6 | few | CASGTVRGTGRNEQFF
TRBJ2-1 | TRBV5-1 | few | CASSSGNEQFF
TRBJ1-3 | TRBV10-3 | few | CAISLERDTGRNTIYF
TRBJ1-4 | TRBV12-3/TRBV12-4 | . | CASSLTGRNEKLFF
TRBJ1-5 | TRBV6-1 | many | CASSAQGARSNQPQHF
TRBJ1-3 | TRBV20-1 | . | CSAENSGNTIYF
TRBJ2-1 | TRBV3-1 | many | CASSPKIQRDLGNEQFF
TRBJ1-5 | TRBV28 | many | CASSSSPRGDHQPQHF
TRBJ2-7 | TRBV2 | many | CASSGQGARTEQYF
TRBJ1-5 | TRBV12-3/TRBV12-4 | . | CASSLGGGNQPQHF